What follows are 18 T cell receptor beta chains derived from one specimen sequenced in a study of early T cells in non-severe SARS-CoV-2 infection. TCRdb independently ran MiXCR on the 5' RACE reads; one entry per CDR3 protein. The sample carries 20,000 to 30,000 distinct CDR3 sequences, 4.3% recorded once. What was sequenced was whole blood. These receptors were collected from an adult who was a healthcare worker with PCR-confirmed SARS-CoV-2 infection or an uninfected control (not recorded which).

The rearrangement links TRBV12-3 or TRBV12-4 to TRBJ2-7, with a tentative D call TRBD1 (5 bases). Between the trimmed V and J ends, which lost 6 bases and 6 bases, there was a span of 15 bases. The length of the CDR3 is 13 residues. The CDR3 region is CASSHTTGGEQYF. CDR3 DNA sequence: TGTGCCAGCAGCCATACAACAGGCGGCGAGCAGTACTTC.

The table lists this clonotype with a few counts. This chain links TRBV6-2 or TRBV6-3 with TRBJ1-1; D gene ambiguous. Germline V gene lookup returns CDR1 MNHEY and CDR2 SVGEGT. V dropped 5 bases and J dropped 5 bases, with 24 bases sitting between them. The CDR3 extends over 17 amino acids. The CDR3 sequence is CASSGLPGIGKRTEAFF. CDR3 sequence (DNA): TGTGCCAGCAGTGGCCTGCCCGGGATAGGGAAGAGGACTGAAGCTTTCTTT.

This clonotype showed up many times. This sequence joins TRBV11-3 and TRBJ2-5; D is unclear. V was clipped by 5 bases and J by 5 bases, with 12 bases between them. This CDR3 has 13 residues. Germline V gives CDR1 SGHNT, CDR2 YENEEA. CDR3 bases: TGTGCCAGCAGCCCCTCCCCCTTCGAGACCCAGTACTTC. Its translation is CASSPSPFETQYF.

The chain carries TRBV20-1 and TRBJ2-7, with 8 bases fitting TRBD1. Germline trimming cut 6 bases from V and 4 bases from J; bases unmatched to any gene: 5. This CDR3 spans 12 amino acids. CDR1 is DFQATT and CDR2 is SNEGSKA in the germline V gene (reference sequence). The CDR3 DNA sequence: TGCAGTGCCAACAGGGGGGTGTACGAGCAGTACTTC. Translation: CSANRGVYEQYF.

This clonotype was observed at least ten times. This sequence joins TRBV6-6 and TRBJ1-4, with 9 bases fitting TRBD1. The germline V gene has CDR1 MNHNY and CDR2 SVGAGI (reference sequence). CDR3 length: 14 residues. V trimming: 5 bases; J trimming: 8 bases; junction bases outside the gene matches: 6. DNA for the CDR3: TGTGCCAGCAGTACCGGGACAGGGTACGAAAAACTGTTTTTT. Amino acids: CASSTGTGYEKLFF.

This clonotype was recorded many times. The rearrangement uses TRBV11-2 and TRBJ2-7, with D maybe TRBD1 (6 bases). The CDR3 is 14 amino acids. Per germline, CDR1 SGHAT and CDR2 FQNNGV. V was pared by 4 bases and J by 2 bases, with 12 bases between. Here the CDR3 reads CASSSRQETYEQYF. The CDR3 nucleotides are TGTGCCAGCAGCTCCCGACAGGAAACCTACGAGCAGTACTTC.

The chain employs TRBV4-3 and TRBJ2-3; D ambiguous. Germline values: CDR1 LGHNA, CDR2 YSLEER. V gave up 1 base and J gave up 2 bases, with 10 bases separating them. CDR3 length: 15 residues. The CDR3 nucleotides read TGCGCCAGCAGCCAAGGCCCTGCCCCCACAGATACGCAGTATTTT. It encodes CASSQGPAPTDTQYF.

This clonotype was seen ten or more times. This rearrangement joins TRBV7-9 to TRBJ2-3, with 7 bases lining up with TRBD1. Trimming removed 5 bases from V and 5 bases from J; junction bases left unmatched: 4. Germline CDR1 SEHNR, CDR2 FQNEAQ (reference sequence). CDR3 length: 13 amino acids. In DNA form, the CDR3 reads TGTGCCAGCAGCGGGACAGTTGGAGATACGCAGTATTTT. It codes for CASSGTVGDTQYF.

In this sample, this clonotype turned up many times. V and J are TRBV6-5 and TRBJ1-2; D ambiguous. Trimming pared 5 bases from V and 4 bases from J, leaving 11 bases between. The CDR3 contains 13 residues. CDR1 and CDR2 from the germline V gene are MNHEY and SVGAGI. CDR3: CASSNQPRYGYTF. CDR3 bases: TGTGCCAGCAGTAACCAGCCCCGCTATGGCTACACCTTC.

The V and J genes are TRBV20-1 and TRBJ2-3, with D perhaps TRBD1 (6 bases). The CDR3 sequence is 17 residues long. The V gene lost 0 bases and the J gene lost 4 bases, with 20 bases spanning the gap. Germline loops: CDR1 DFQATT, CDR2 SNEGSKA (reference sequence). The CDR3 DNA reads TGCAGTGCTAGAGACCCCGCCGGCCTAGCAGGGGCAGATACGCAGTATTTT. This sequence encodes CSARDPAGLAGADTQYF.

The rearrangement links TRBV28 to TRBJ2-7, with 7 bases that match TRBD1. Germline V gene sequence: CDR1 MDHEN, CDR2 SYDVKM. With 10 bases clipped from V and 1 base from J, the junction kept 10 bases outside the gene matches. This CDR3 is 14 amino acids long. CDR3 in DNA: TGTGCCATCACAACAGGGGAAATTTCCTACGAGCAGTACTTC. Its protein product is CAITTGEISYEQYF.

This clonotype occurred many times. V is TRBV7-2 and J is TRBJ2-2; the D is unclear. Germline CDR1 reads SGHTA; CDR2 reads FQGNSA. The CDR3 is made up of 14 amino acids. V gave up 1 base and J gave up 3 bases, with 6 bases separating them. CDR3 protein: CASSLDLDTGELFF. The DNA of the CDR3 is TGTGCCAGCAGCTTAGATTTGGACACCGGGGAGCTGTTTTTT.

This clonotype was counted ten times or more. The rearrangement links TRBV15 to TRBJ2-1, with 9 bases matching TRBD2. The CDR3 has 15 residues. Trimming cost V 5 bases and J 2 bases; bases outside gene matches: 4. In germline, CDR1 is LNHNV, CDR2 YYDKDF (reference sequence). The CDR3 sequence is CATSGRLAAYNEQFF. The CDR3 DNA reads TGTGCCACCAGCGGACGACTAGCGGCCTACAATGAGCAGTTCTTC.

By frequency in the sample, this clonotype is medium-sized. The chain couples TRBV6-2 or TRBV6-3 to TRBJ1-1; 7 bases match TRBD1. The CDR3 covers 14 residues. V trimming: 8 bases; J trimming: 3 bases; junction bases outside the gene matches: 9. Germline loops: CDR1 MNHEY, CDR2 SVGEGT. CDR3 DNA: TGTGCCAGCCACTTTGACAGGGAAGACACTGAAGCTTTCTTT. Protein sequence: CASHFDREDTEAFF.

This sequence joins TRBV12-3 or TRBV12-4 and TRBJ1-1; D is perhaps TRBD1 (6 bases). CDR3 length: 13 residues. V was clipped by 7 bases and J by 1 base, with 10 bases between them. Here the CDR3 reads CASIGGPNTEAFF. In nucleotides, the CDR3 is TGTGCCAGCATAGGGGGACCGAACACTGAAGCTTTCTTT.

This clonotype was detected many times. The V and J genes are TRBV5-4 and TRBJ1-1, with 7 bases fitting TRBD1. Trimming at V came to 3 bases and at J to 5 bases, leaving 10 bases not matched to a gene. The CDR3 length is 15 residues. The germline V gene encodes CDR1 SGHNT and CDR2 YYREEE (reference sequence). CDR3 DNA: TGTGCCAGCAGCTCGGCCGACAGGGCCCAAACTGAAGCTTTCTTT. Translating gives CASSSADRAQTEAFF.

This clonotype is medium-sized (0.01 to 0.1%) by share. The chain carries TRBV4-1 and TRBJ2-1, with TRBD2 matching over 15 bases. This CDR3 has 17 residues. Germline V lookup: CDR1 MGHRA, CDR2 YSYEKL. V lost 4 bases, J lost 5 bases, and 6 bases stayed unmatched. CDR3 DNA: TGCGCCAGCAGCCTCGGACTAGCGGGAGGGCCCCACAATGAGCAGTTCTTC. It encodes CASSLGLAGGPHNEQFF.

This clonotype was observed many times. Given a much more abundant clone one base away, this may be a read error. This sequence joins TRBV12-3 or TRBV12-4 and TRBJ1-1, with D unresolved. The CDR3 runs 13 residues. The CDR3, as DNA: TGTGCCAGCAGTTTATTGATAAACACTGAAGTTTTCTTT. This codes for CASSLLINTEVFF.